These 4 T cell receptor beta chains were all obtained from the same sample, sequenced in a study of T cells in localized non-small cell lung cancer. Method: immunoSEQ multiplex PCR; TCRdb's copy keeps in-frame clones and lacks some. This table has under 150,000 clones, around 90% appearing once. The source material was peripheral blood, sampled before any cancer treatment. The origin of the receptors is a female donor older than 55 with stage I lung adenocarcinoma.

In its sample, this clone was seen once. V and J are TRBV5-1 and TRBJ2-1; 8 bases are shared with TRBD2. V lost 5 bases to trimming and J lost 7 bases; unmatched junction nucleotides: 11. Per germline, CDR1 SGHRS and CDR2 YFSETQ. The CDR3 spans 15 residues. The CDR3 sequence is CASRPGLGMANEQFF. Here the CDR3 DNA reads TGCGCCAGCAGGCCGGGACTAGGCATGGCTAATGAGCAGTTCTTC.

This clone showed up just once. This sequence joins TRBV4-1 and TRBJ2-5; D not certain. CDR3 length: 13 residues. The germline gives CDR1 MGHRA, CDR2 YSYEKL. V was cut by 3 bases and J by 2 bases, with 7 bases left in between. The chain's CDR3 is CASSQGRQETQYF. The CDR3 nucleotides are TGCGCCAGCAGCCAGGGCAGACAAGAGACCCAGTACTTC.

This rearrangement joins TRBV5-1 to TRBJ2-5; the match to TRBD2 covers 9 bases. CDR1 is SGHRS and CDR2 is YFSETQ in the germline V gene. V gave up 0 bases and J gave up 14 bases; unmatched junction bases: 14. The CDR3 runs 15 residues. CDR3 sequence reads: CASSLAGGAGGPEYF. The CDR3 DNA reads as TGCGCCAGCAGCTTGGCCGGAGGAGCGGGAGGACCAGAATACTTC.

The chain is built from TRBV28 and TRBJ1-2; TRBD1 aligns across 9 bases. After removal of 8 bases from V and 4 bases from J, the junction contained 17 bases not matched to a gene. Germline-derived CDR1 and CDR2 are MDHEN and SYDVKM. The CDR3 runs to 17 residues. CDR3 residues: CASDPGIQGALTYGYTF. CDR3 coding DNA: TGTGCCAGCGATCCGGGGATACAGGGGGCCCTAACCTATGGCTACACCTTC.